These 6 T cell receptor beta chains were sequenced from one sample in a study of regulatory T cells in long-lasting Graves disease. The authors built TCR beta libraries using iRepertoire HTBI primers and Arm-PCR of CDR3 regions. TCRdb fed the multiplex PCR reads into MiXCR, producing one record per CDR3 protein. Here the sample spans about 430,000 distinct CDR3 sequences, roughly a fifth being singletons. The time point was: persistent/refractory GD, antithyroid drugs over 5 years with positive TRAb. Isolated PBMC RNA provided the starting material for the TCR library. Sequences were derived from peripheral blood mononuclear cells (PBMCs), sampled when the disease was refractory, from a patient treated with antithyroid drugs. These receptors came from a female donor with Graves disease.

This clonotype was seen a handful of times. The genes are TRBV7-9 and TRBJ1-2, with D unresolved. Trimming shortened V by 0 bases and J by 0 bases, and 17 bases separated the two germline ends. The CDR3 loop spans 18 amino acids. Germline V gene sequence: CDR1 SEHNR, CDR2 FQNEAQ (reference sequence). CDR3 region: CASSLAQTVAGSNYGYTF. CDR3 nucleotide sequence: TGTGCCAGCAGCTTAGCCCAAACCGTGGCAGGCTCTAACTATGGCTACACCTTC.

The chain has TRBV10-1 and TRBJ1-5; 9 bases align to TRBD1. Germline lookup yields CDR1 WNHNN and CDR2 SYGVQD (reference sequence). J gave up 0 bases and V 6 bases, and 9 bases lay outside the gene matches. This CDR3 has 17 residues. CDR3 bases: TGCGCCAGCAGGGGACAGGGAGTTCGCGCTAGCAATCAGCCCCAGCATTTT. Protein sequence: CASRGQGVRASNQPQHF.

Only a few counts were recorded for this clonotype. The V call is TRBV20-1, the J call TRBJ1-5, with a possible D match to TRBD1 (6 bases). The CDR3 contains 20 residues. The germline gives CDR1 DFQATT, CDR2 SNEGSKA (reference sequence). Between the trimmed V and J ends, which lost 0 bases and 5 bases, there was a span of 29 bases. The DNA for the CDR3 is TGCAGTGCTAGAGATCGGGGGGGCAGGGGCCGTTGGTCCCTAGATCAGCCCCAGCATTTT. Translation gives CSARDRGGRGRWSLDQPQHF.

This clonotype showed up just a few times. The chain has TRBV15 and TRBJ1-5; D not certain. Germline V gives CDR1 LNHNV, CDR2 YYDKDF (reference sequence). The V and J ends lost 7 bases and 4 bases respectively, with 11 bases between them. The CDR3 has 13 residues. The CDR3 DNA reads TGTGCCACCACCACAGCGCGTAATCAGCCCCAGCATTTT. As protein: CATTTARNQPQHF. Filled out from reference TRBV15 and TRBJ1-5, the complete variable domain reads DAMVIQNPRYQVTQFGKPVTLSCSQTLNHNVMYWYQQKSSQAPKLLFHYYDKDFNNEADTPDNFQSRRPNTSFCFLDIRSPGLGDTAMYLCATTTARNQPQHFGDGTRLSIL.

This clonotype was counted ten times or more. This rearrangement joins TRBV7-8 to TRBJ2-2; tentatively, D is TRBD1 or TRBD2 (6 bases each). The length of the CDR3 is 14 residues. Germline values: CDR1 SGHVS, CDR2 FQNEAQ. Trimming pared 1 base from V and 7 bases from J, leaving 10 bases between. DNA for the CDR3: TGTGCCAGCAGCTTAGTAAAGGGGGGCGGGGAGCTGTTTTTT. Translation gives CASSLVKGGGELFF.

Concerning this clonotype itself: At one end the junction does not follow the germline gene, possibly because of a read error. The J gene is TRBJ2-3, the V gene TRBV6-2 or TRBV6-3, with 7 bases lining up with TRBD2. The DNA end lines up better with TRBJ2-1; the J call may be wrong. The germline V gene encodes CDR1 MNHEY and CDR2 SVGEGT. The CDR3 is made up of 18 amino acids. The CDR3 coding sequence is TGCGCCAGCAGTTACCCCGTAAAGGGCGGGAGAACGACGAATGAGCAGTTCTTC. Protein sequence: CASSYPVKGGRTTNEQFF.